These 26 T cell receptor beta chains came from one sample sequenced in a study of T cells in localized non-small cell lung cancer. This table comes from immunoSEQ multiplex PCR, and its TCRdb copy is limited to in-frame clones, with some not included. The sample lists some 20,000 clones; about nine tenths were seen once. Sequenced material: PBMCs, taken before any cancer treatment. The receptors here all came from a man between 40 and 75 years old with stage II squamous cell lung carcinoma.

The V gene is TRBV7-3, the J gene TRBJ2-1, with 11 bases fitting TRBD2. Germline V CDR1 and CDR2: SGHTA, FQGTGA. J lost 3 bases, V lost 11 bases, and 6 bases had no gene match. There are 14 residues in the CDR3. In DNA, the CDR3 is TGTGCCTCACGACTAGCGGGGAACTACAATGAGCAGTTCTTC. Protein sequence: CASRLAGNYNEQFF.

This rearrangement joins TRBV5-6 to TRBJ1-2; the match to TRBD1 covers 7 bases. Germline trimming cut 5 bases from V and 4 bases from J; bases unmatched to any gene: 5. The CDR3 consists of 13 residues. CDR1 and CDR2 from the germline V gene are SGHDT and YYEEEE. CDR3 protein: CASRVDRVYGYTF. CDR3 nucleotide sequence: TGTGCCAGCAGGGTTGACAGGGTCTATGGCTACACCTTC.

This clone was found a few times. The chain recombines TRBV25-1 with TRBJ2-5; D could derive from TRBD1 or TRBD2 (5 bases each). Trimming removed 7 bases from V and 5 bases from J, with 14 bases in between. The CDR3 sequence is 13 residues long. Germline-derived CDR1 and CDR2 are MGHDK and SYGVNS. The CDR3 nucleotides are TGTGCCAGCACCCCAGAGGGGTGGGAGACCCAGTACTTC. Its protein product is CASTPEGWETQYF. The full variable domain, with the rest looked up from reference TRBV25-1 and TRBJ2-5, is EADIYQTPRYLVIGTGKKITLECSQTMGHDKMYWYQQDPGMELHLIHYSYGVNSTEKGDLSSESTVSRIRTEHFPLTLESARPSHTSQYLCASTPEGWETQYFGPGTRLLVL.

V gene TRBV6-1 combines with J gene TRBJ1-2, with 7 bases matching TRBD1. The CDR3 consists of 15 residues. J gave up 4 bases and V 4 bases, and 9 bases lay outside the gene matches. Germline CDR1 and CDR2: MNHNS and SASEGT. The CDR3 spells CASSGRRDSIYGYTF. The CDR3 nucleotides read TGTGCCAGCAGTGGTCGTAGGGACAGCATCTATGGCTACACCTTC.

The rearrangement joins TRBV2 to TRBJ1-1; a possible D gene is TRBD1 (5 bases). Germline CDR1 reads SNHLY; CDR2 reads FYNNEI. The length of the CDR3 is 14 residues. V was cut by 0 bases and J by 6 bases, with 11 bases left in between. CDR3 loop: CASSEAQGTSEAFF. The CDR3 DNA sequence: TGTGCCAGCAGTGAAGCGCAGGGTACATCTGAAGCTTTCTTT.

This chain uses TRBV5-6 with TRBJ1-1; D possibly corresponds to TRBD1 (5 bases). The CDR3 contains 16 residues. The germline V gene has CDR1 SGHDT and CDR2 YYEEEE. V gave up 0 bases and J gave up 5 bases, with 17 bases separating them. CDR3 in amino acids: CASSLVSGTVGTEAFF. The CDR3 region has the DNA TGTGCCAGCAGCTTGGTGAGTGGGACCGTGGGGACTGAAGCTTTCTTT.

V gene TRBV5-6 combines with J gene TRBJ2-3, with D uncertain. Germline V gene lookup returns CDR1 SGHDT and CDR2 YYEEEE. The CDR3 spans 16 residues. V dropped 2 bases and J dropped 4 bases, with 17 bases sitting between them. CDR3 sequence reads: CASSFPLADRADTQYF. The CDR3 nucleotides read TGTGCCAGCAGCTTCCCTTTGGCAGATCGGGCAGATACGCAGTATTTT. The full variable domain, completed using reference TRBV5-6 and TRBJ2-3, is DAGVTQSPTHLIKTRGQQVTLRCSPKSGHDTVSWYQQALGQGPQFIFQYYEEEERQRGNFPDRFSGHQFPNYSSELNVNALLLGDSALYLCASSFPLADRADTQYFGPGTRLTVL.

The chain recombines TRBV5-4 with TRBJ2-3, with D perhaps matching TRBD1 (5 bases). CDR3 length equals 15 residues. Per the germline V gene, CDR1 is SGHNT and CDR2 is YYREEE (reference sequence). V shed 0 bases and J shed 8 bases, with 16 bases lying between them. The CDR3 DNA sequence: TGTGCCAGCAGCTTGGGACAGACTCCACCGGGTACGCAGTATTTT. It translates to CASSLGQTPPGTQYF.

This clone has only one observation. The genes are TRBV5-1 and TRBJ2-3, with 7 bases lining up with TRBD2. V shed 3 bases and J 2 bases; nucleotides not matched to a gene: 9. Germline-derived CDR1 and CDR2 are SGHRS and YFSETQ. CDR3 length equals 16 residues. Here the CDR3 DNA reads TGCGCCAGCAGCTCCCTAACTAGCGTCCTCACAGATACGCAGTATTTT. This sequence encodes CASSSLTSVLTDTQYF.

V and J are TRBV7-9 and TRBJ1-2; D perhaps matches TRBD1 (5 bases). V was cut by 1 base and J by 4 bases, with 13 bases left in between. In germline, CDR1 is SEHNR, CDR2 FQNEAQ (reference sequence). This CDR3 has 15 amino acids. CDR3: CASSLEVDGGYGYTF. The CDR3, as DNA: TGTGCCAGCAGCTTAGAAGTGGACGGGGGCTATGGCTACACCTTC.

The chain has TRBV7-9 and TRBJ2-7, with D unclear. CDR1 and CDR2 (germline): SEHNR, FQNEAQ (reference sequence). V was trimmed by 0 bases and J by 2 bases, leaving 5 bases between them. There are 13 residues in the CDR3. The CDR3 protein is CASSLADPYEQYF. CDR3 nucleotide sequence: TGTGCCAGCAGCTTAGCGGACCCCTACGAGCAGTACTTC.

The rearrangement links TRBV19 to TRBJ1-6; no reliable D call. Germline loops: CDR1 LNHDA, CDR2 SQIVND (reference sequence). V shed 7 bases and J shed 7 bases, with 17 bases lying between them. The CDR3 loop spans 15 amino acids. CDR3 sequence reads: CASTPDPGWNSPLHF. DNA of the CDR3: TGTGCCAGTACCCCCGACCCGGGATGGAATTCACCCCTCCACTTT.

This rearrangement joins TRBV11-3 to TRBJ2-7; D is possibly TRBD2 (6 bases). Germline V gives CDR1 SGHNT, CDR2 YENEEA. V lost 2 bases and J lost 0, with 11 bases in between. The CDR3 has 15 amino acids. CDR3 coding DNA: TGTGCCAGCAGCTTACGGGACTCCCGCTCCTACGAGCAGTACTTC. It is translated as CASSLRDSRSYEQYF.

This rearrangement joins TRBV10-2 to TRBJ1-1, with D uncertain. CDR3 length: 14 amino acids. Germline CDR1 is WSHSY and CDR2 is SAAADI. The V end lost 5 bases, the J end lost 5 bases, and 15 bases lay between the germline ends. CDR3: CASSKELEGTEAFF. CDR3 nucleotides: TGCGCCAGCAGTAAGGAGCTGGAGGGAACTGAAGCTTTCTTT.

The chain joins TRBV4-3 to TRBJ1-4, with D perhaps TRBD1 (5 bases). CDR1 is LGHNA and CDR2 is YSLEER in the germline V gene. Trimming pared 0 bases from V and 8 bases from J, leaving 16 bases between. CDR3 length: 16 residues. CDR3 in amino acids: CASSQDVRGFGEKLFF. CDR3 nucleotides: TGCGCCAGCAGCCAAGACGTAAGGGGCTTTGGGGAAAAACTGTTTTTT.

This clone was found once. The chain carries TRBV5-1 and TRBJ2-2, with D perhaps matching TRBD2 (6 bases). Per germline, CDR1 SGHRS and CDR2 YFSETQ. The germline V and J ends were trimmed by 0 bases and 3 bases, with 12 bases remaining between them. The CDR3 contains 16 residues. The CDR3 here is CASSLDPGVDTGELFF. In DNA, the CDR3 is TGCGCCAGCAGCTTGGATCCGGGGGTCGACACCGGGGAGCTGTTTTTT.

This clone has a handful of counts. V usage is TRBV27 and J usage is TRBJ1-5; 8 bases line up with TRBD1. CDR1 is MNHEY and CDR2 is SMNVEV in the germline V gene (reference sequence). Trimming at V came to 3 bases and at J to 4 bases, leaving 2 bases not matched to a gene. The CDR3 has 14 residues. CDR3 amino acids: CASSFRQGNQPQHF. CDR3 DNA sequence: TGTGCCAGCAGTTTCCGACAGGGGAATCAGCCCCAGCATTTT.

The chain employs TRBV5-6 and TRBJ1-4; tentatively, D is TRBD1 (6 bases). Germline CDR1 reads SGHDT; CDR2 reads YYEEEE. The CDR3 covers 13 residues. Trimming pared 4 bases from V and 3 bases from J, leaving 7 bases between. CDR3 coding DNA: TGTGCCAGCAGCCGGACAGCTAATGAAAAACTGTTTTTT. As protein: CASSRTANEKLFF.

V usage is TRBV15 and J usage is TRBJ1-2; possibly TRBD1 for D (5 bases). CDR1 is LNHNV, CDR2 YYDKDF, per germline (reference sequence). This CDR3 comprises 13 residues. V was cut by 1 base and J by 4 bases, with 7 bases left in between. This CDR3 reads CATSRGQGYGYTF. DNA for the CDR3: TGTGCCACCAGCAGAGGGCAGGGCTATGGCTACACCTTC.

The rearrangement joins TRBV30 to TRBJ1-2; TRBD1 might be the D (5 bases). The CDR3 loop spans 15 amino acids. CDR1 is GTSNPN and CDR2 is SVGIG in the germline V gene (reference sequence). Between the trimmed V and J ends, which lost 5 bases and 4 bases, there was a span of 20 bases. The CDR3 region is CAWVRLLGEVYGYTF. The CDR3 bases are TGTGCCTGGGTACGTCTCTTAGGGGAAGTCTATGGCTACACCTTC. Together with reference TRBV30 and TRBJ1-2, the CDR3 gives the full variable domain: SQTIHQWPATLVQPVGSPLSLECTVEGTSNPNLYWYRQAAGRGLQLLFYSVGIGQISSEVPQNLSASRPQDRQFILSSKKLLLSDSGFYLCAWVRLLGEVYGYTFGSGTRLTVV.

The chain carries TRBV7-8 and TRBJ1-1, with 10 bases that match TRBD1. This CDR3 is 16 amino acids long. Germline CDR1 reads SGHVS; CDR2 reads FQNEAQ. Losses at the gene ends were 6 bases for V and 1 base for J; bases not matched to a gene: 8. CDR3 bases: TGTGCCAGCAGGCTGACAGGGGGCGCTAGGAACACTGAAGCTTTCTTT. Protein: CASRLTGGARNTEAFF.

The J gene is TRBJ1-1, the V gene TRBV5-1; D is perhaps TRBD1 (5 bases). CDR3 size: 14 residues. V was cut by 2 bases and J by 0 bases, with 8 bases left in between. Germline V lookup: CDR1 SGHRS, CDR2 YFSETQ. DNA of the CDR3: TGCGCCAGCAGCTTAGACAGAATGAACACTGAAGCTTTCTTT. Amino acids: CASSLDRMNTEAFF. Full variable domain (missing parts from reference TRBV5-1 and TRBJ1-1): KAGVTQTPRYLIKTRGQQVTLSCSPISGHRSVSWYQQTPGQGLQFLFEYFSETQRNKGNFPGRFSGRQFSNSRSEMNVSTLELGDSALYLCASSLDRMNTEAFFGQGTRLTVV.

The CDR3 DNA is TGCGCCAGCGGCAAACAGCCCAGGGACGAGCAGTACTTC. This encodes CASGKQPRDEQYF. V gene TRBV5-1 combines with J gene TRBJ2-5; tentative D call: TRBD1 (5 bases). The J call may be wrong; the DNA end is better matched by TRBJ2-7. The length of the CDR3 is 13 residues. Germline lookup yields CDR1 SGHRS and CDR2 YFSETQ.

The rearrangement links TRBV5-4 to TRBJ2-1; D possibly corresponds to TRBD1 (7 bases). The germline V and J ends were trimmed by 3 bases and 0 bases, with 13 bases remaining between them. Germline assignment: CDR1 SGHNT and CDR2 YYREEE (reference sequence). The CDR3 is 16 amino acids. The CDR3, as DNA: TGTGCCAGCAGCTCCTCAGGGGGGAGCTCCTACAATGAGCAGTTCTTC. Amino acid sequence: CASSSSGGSSYNEQFF.

The J gene is TRBJ2-7, the V gene TRBV5-8; D possibly matches TRBD1 or TRBD2 (6 bases each). V gave up 4 bases and J gave up 1 base, with 9 bases separating them. Germline CDR1 is SGHTS and CDR2 is YDEGEE. This CDR3 is built from 13 residues. CDR3 in DNA: TGTGCCAGCAGCCAAGGGGGGTCCTACGAGCAGTACTTC. It translates to CASSQGGSYEQYF.

The CDR3 here is CASSLDRGPGTIYF. CDR3 nucleotides: TGTGCCAGCAGCTTAGACAGGGGGCCAGGCACCATATATTTT. The chain combines TRBV7-2 with TRBJ1-3; 9 nucleotides line up with TRBD1. This CDR3 comprises 14 residues. The germline CDR1 and CDR2 sequences are SGHTA and FQGNSA. With 1 base clipped from V and 9 bases from J, the junction kept 4 bases outside the gene matches.